These T cell receptor beta chains were read from a single sample in a study of Ad26.COV2.S vaccination and SARS-CoV-2 variants. The data were produced by immunoSEQ multiplex PCR, yet TCRdb's version contains in-frame clones alone and is incomplete. The sample includes fewer than 400,000 clones, more than 85% seen only once; the top ten take approximately 3.7%. Source: peripheral blood, taken in a trial of Ad26.COV2.S vaccine versus placebo. The receptors come from a person between 18 and 65 years old who received the Ad26.COV2.S COVID-19 vaccine or a placebo. CDR3s include the opening cysteine and the closing phenylalanine or tryptophan. Each record gives: clone size, J gene, V gene, CDR3 protein. Clone size is shown for a subset of rows, as once, few, many or a class of expanded clone.

>-|TRBJ1-1|TRBV7-9
CASSLTAGRTEAFF
>-|TRBJ2-3|TRBV11-2
CASSLTGPGGDTQYF
>-|TRBJ2-2|TRBV20-1
CSASSWGGPANTGELFF
>-|TRBJ1-2|TRBV9
CASSVGRETNYGYTF
>-|TRBJ1-1|TRBV5-1
CASSIKGTGDTEAFF
>-|TRBJ1-5|TRBV6-6
CASRLLGEGKDAPQHF
>-|TRBJ1-5|TRBV10-3
CAISDGGWGQGDQPQHF
>-|TRBJ2-3|TRBV30
CAWSESPSTDTQYF
>-|TRBJ1-3|TRBV4-1
CASSQVDRGSGNTIYF
>few|TRBJ2-7|TRBV19
CASSPRAEQYF
>-|TRBJ1-2|TRBV7-2
CASSLANGGYGYTF
>-|TRBJ1-1|TRBV19
CASSNWRRGATEAFF
>-|TRBJ2-3|TRBV3-1/TRBV3-2
CASSRRTSGVGTDTQYF
>-|TRBJ2-7|TRBV10-3
CAIRSTAPTYEQYF
>-|TRBJ2-3|TRBV11-2
CASSSNKRLARDTQYF
>-|TRBJ2-1|TRBV9
CASGPAGGPLDEQFF
>-|TRBJ2-1|TRBV5-1
CASSLAAGGGYNEQFF
>-|TRBJ1-4|TRBV19
CASTTGTGLNEKLFF
>-|TRBJ1-1|TRBV19
CAAADRTGYDKGAFF
>-|TRBJ1-1|TRBV13
CASSLTLTDEAFF
>-|TRBJ1-3|TRBV11-2
CASSLRSGIRNTIYF
>once|TRBJ1-1|TRBV6-6
CASALFGPNTEAFF
>-|TRBJ2-7|TRBV3-1/TRBV3-2
CASSQDRTGWTYEQYF
>few|TRBJ1-5|TRBV2
CASSGQGLGQPQHF
>-|TRBJ2-7|TRBV5-4
CASSGDYRYEQYF
>once|TRBJ1-1|TRBV2
CASSEGPAVTEAFF
>-|TRBJ1-1|TRBV7-9
CASSLSGQGGAGEAFF
>-|TRBJ2-3|TRBV2
CASSLLAGGADTQYF
>once|TRBJ2-1|TRBV7-8
CASSPADIYNEQFF
>-|TRBJ1-1|TRBV11-2
CASSLASTEAFF
>-|TRBJ2-2|TRBV7-9
CASSPFLRTNTGELFF
>once|TRBJ2-1|TRBV7-9
CASSLSDNEQFF
>few|TRBJ1-2|TRBV19
CASSYRAGDYGYTF
>-|TRBJ2-3|TRBV5-1
CASSSDSRMDTQYF
>-|TRBJ1-1|TRBV7-9
CASSLQGGLNTEAFF
>-|TRBJ2-5|TRBV4-2
CASSQDIRRQETQYF
>-|TRBJ2-1|TRBV10-3
CAISEPRSPNEQFF
>-|TRBJ1-3|TRBV14
CASSLVGPGGNTIYF
>-|TRBJ1-2|TRBV9
CASGSDYGYTF
>-|TRBJ2-7|TRBV5-1
CASSSGTGGVGINEQYF
>once|TRBJ2-5|TRBV14
CASSRTDLRETQYF
>once|TRBJ2-7|TRBV19
CASSHGQGTNEQYF
>-|TRBJ1-2|TRBV2
CASSDTGAWGYTF
>-|TRBJ2-5|TRBV18
CASSPDGQLAAIQETQYF
>-|TRBJ2-3|TRBV7-9
CASRQLAASTDTQYF
>-|TRBJ1-4|TRBV10-3
CAIRAEPNEKLFF
>-|TRBJ1-6|TRBV4-1
CASSQDFISSYNSPLHF
>-|TRBJ1-1|TRBV6-6
CASSYSTGTEAFF
>-|TRBJ1-2|TRBV12-3/TRBV12-4
CASRGTGGYGYTF
>-|TRBJ1-2|TRBV19
CASSILGQGANYGYTF
>-|TRBJ2-7|TRBV10-1
CASSEWTGGIYEQYF
>-|TRBJ2-3|TRBV7-8
CASSRNTPGTSGGSTDTQYF
>-|TRBJ1-3|TRBV18
CASSPSGRGDTIYF
>-|TRBJ2-3|TRBV3-1/TRBV3-2
CASSQGRGRGTDTQYF
>once|TRBJ1-6|TRBV5-1
CASSFAEGNSPLHF
>-|TRBJ1-4|TRBV3-1/TRBV3-2
CASSPKWGEKLFF
>once|TRBJ1-1|TRBV11-2
CASSLNLLTGTPNTEAFF